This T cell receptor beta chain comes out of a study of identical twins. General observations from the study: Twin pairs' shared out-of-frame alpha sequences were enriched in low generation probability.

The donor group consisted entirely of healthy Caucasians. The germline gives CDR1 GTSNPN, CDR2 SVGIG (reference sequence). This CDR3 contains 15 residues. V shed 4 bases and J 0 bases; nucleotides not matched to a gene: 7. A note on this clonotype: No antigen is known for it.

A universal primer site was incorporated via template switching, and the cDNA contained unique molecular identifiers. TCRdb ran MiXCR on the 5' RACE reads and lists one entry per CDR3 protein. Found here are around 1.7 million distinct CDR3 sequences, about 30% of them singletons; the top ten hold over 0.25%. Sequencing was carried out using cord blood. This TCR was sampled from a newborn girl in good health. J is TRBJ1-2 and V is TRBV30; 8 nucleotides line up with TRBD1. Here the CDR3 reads CAWNPPDRANYGYTF. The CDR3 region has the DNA TGTGCCTGGAATCCCCCGGACAGGGCTAACTATGGCTACACCTTC.